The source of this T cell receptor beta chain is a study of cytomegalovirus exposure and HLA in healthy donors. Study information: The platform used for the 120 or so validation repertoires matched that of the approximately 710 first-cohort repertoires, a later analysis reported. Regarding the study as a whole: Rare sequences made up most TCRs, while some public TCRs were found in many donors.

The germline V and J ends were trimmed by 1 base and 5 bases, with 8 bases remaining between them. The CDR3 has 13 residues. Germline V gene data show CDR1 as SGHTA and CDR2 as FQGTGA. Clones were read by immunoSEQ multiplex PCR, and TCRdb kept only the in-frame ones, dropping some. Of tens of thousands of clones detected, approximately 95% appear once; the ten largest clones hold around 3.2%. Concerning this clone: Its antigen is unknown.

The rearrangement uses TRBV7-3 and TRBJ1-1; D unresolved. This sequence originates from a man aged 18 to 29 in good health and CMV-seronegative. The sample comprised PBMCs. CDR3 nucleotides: TGTGCCAGCAGCTTAAGGGGAGCGACTGAAGCTTTCTTT. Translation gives CASSLRGATEAFF.